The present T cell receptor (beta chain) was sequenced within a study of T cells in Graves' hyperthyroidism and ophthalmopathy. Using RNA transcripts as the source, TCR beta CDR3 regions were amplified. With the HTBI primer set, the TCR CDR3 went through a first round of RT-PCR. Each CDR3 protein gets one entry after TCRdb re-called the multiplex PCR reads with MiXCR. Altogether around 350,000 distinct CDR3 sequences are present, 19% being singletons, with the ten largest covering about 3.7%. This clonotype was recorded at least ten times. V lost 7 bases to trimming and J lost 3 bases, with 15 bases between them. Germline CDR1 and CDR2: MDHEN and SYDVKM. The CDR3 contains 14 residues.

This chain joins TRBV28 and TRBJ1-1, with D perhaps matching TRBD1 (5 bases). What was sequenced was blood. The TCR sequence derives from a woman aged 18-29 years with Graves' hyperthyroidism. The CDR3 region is CASTSQGRDTEAFF. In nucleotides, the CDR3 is TGTGCCAGCACCTCCCAGGGTCGGGACACTGAAGCTTTCTTT. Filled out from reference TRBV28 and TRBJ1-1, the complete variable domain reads DVKVTQSSRYLVKRTGEKVFLECVQDMDHENMFWYRQDPGLGLRLIYFSYDVKMKEKGDIPEGYSVSREKKERFSLILESASTNQTSMYLCASTSQGRDTEAFFGQGTRLTVV.